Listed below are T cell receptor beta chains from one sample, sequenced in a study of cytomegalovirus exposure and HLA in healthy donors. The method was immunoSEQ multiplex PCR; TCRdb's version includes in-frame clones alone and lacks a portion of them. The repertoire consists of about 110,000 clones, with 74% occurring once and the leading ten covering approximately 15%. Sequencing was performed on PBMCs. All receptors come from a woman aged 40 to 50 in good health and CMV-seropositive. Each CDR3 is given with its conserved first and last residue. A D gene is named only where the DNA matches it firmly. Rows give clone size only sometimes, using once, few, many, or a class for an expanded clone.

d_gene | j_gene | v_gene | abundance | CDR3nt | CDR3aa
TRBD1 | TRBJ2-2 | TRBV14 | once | TGTGCCAGCAGCCAACTCGGACAGGATTACACCGGGGAGCTGTTTTTT | CASSQLGQDYTGELFF
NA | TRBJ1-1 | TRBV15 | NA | TGTGCCACCAGCAATGGGCGGGACACTGAAGCTTTCTTT | CATSNGRDTEAFF
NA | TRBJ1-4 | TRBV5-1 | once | TGCGCCAGCAGCCCAGGGACAACTAATGAAAAACTGTTTTTT | CASSPGTTNEKLFF
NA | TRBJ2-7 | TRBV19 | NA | TGTGCCAGTAGTAGGGACACGTTGTACGAGCAGTACTTC | CASSRDTLYEQYF
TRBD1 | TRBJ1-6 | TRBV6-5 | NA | TGTGCCAGCAGTCGGGTTGACAGGGGAAATTCACCCCTCCACTTT | CASSRVDRGNSPLHF
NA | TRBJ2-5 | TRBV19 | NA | TGTGCCAGTAGCCCTAGACTAGTCAGAGAGACCCAGTACTTC | CASSPRLVRETQYF
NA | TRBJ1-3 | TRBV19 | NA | TGTGCCAGTAGTTCGTGGTACAGGGCTGGAAACACCATATATTTT | CASSSWYRAGNTIYF
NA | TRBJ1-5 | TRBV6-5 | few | TGTGCCAGCAGCCGCAGGGGATCTGGGCAGCCCCAGCATTTT | CASSRRGSGQPQHF
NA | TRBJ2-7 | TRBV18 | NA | TGTGCCAGCTCACCACCCCAGGGAGGCGAGCAGTACTTC | CASSPPQGGEQYF
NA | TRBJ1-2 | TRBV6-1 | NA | TGTGCCAGCAGTGAATGGGCAGATGATGGCTACACCTTC | CASSEWADDGYTF
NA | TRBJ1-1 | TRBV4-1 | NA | TGCGCCAGCAGCCATCGGCGATCCGAGGGAATGAACACTGAAGCTTTCTTT | CASSHRRSEGMNTEAFF
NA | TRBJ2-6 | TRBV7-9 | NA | TGTGCCAGCAGCCCAAGCGCCCCGGCCTCCTCTGGGGCCAACGTCCTGACTTTC | CASSPSAPASSGANVLTF
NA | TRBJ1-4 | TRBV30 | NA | TGTGCCTGGAGTGCACAAGGTAGCGAAAAACTGTTTTTT | CAWSAQGSEKLFF
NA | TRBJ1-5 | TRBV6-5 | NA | TGTGCCAGCAGTTACTCCAGGGGACAGCCCCAGCATTTT | CASSYSRGQPQHF
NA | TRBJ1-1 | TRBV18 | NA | TGTGCCAGCTCACCTTCGGACAGTTCAACTGAAGCTTTCTTT | CASSPSDSSTEAFF
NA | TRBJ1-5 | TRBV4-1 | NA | TGCGCCAGCAGCCAAGGGGGGCAGGGCGGTCAGCCCCAGCATTTT | CASSQGGQGGQPQHF
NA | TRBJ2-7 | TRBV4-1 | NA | TGCGCCAGCAGCCAATTCCTCCTGAGGGCAGGGGACGTCTACGAGCAGTACTTC | CASSQFLLRAGDVYEQYF
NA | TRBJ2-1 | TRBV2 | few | TGTGCCAGCGTAGGGGACAATGAGCAGTTCTTC | CASVGDNEQFF
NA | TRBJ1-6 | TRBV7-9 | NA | TGTGCCAGCAGCTCGCCTCCGGGACATCCCAATTCACCCCTCCACTTT | CASSSPPGHPNSPLHF
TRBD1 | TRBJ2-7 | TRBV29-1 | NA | TGCAGCGTTGAATTTTTGACAGGGGGCACGTACGAGCAGTACTTC | CSVEFLTGGTYEQYF
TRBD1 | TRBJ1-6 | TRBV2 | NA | TGTGCCAGCAGTGTGGGACAGGGGGCTTCACCCCTCCACTTT | CASSVGQGASPLHF
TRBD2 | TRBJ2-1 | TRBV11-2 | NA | TGTGCCAGCAGCTTAGGGGGAGCGGGGGCCGATTACGGTGAGCAGTTCTTC | CASSLGGAGADYGEQFF
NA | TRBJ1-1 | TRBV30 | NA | TGTGCCTGGAGCCCCAGGGGATGGACTGAAGCTTTCTTT | CAWSPRGWTEAFF
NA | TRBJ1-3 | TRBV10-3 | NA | TGTGCCACCCAAGGGGGCTCTGGAAACACCATATATTTT | CATQGGSGNTIYF
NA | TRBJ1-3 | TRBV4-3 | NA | TGCGCCAGCAGCCAGGTGGGAACAGGGGGAAACACCATATATTTT | CASSQVGTGGNTIYF
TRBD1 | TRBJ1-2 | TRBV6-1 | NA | TGTGCCAGCAGTGAAACAGGGGGTACTATCGGCTACACCTTC | CASSETGGTIGYTF
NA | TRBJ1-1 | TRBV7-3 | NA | TGTGCCAGCAGCTTAGGTGGTGGCATGAACACTGAAGCTTTCTTT | CASSLGGGMNTEAFF
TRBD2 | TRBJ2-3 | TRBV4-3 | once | TGCGCCAGCAGCCAAGAACTAGCGGGGGGCAATATAGATACGCAGTATTTT | CASSQELAGGNIDTQYF
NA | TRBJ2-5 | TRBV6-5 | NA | TGTGCCAGCAGTTCACAGCGGGTCCAAGAGACCCAGTACTTC | CASSSQRVQETQYF
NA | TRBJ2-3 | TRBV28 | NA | TGTGCCAGCAGTCCTTCGGGCAGGGAAATGACAGATACGCAGTATTTT | CASSPSGREMTDTQYF
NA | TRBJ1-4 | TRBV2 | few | TGTGCCAGCAGTGAAGGCCAGGGGTGGGAAAAACTGTTTTTT | CASSEGQGWEKLFF
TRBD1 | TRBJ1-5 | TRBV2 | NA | TGTGCCAGCACTATGGACAGGACGAATCAGCCCCAGCATTTT | CASTMDRTNQPQHF
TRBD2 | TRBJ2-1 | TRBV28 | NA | TGTGCCAGCAGTTCGTATAGCGGGGGCTCCTACAATGAGCAGTTCTTC | CASSSYSGGSYNEQFF
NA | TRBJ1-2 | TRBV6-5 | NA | TGTGCCAGCCAAGAGCTGGGCCGGAACTATGGCTACACCTTC | CASQELGRNYGYTF
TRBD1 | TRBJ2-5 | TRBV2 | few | TGTGCCAGCAGCCAACGACAGGGGGCAGAGACCCAGTACTTC | CASSQRQGAETQYF
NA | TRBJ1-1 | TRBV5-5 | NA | TGTGCCAGCAGCTTGGTGGGGAGTTCTGAAGCTTTCTTT | CASSLVGSSEAFF
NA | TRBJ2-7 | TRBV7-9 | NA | TGTGCCAGCAGCTTAGAGGACACCAGCTCCTACGAGCAGTACTTC | CASSLEDTSSYEQYF
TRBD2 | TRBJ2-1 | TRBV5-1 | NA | TGCGCCAGCAGCTTGGGAGCGGGAAGCTCCTACAATGAGCAGTTCTTC | CASSLGAGSSYNEQFF
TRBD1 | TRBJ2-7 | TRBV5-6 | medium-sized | TGTGCCAGCAGCTTGGGGGACAGGGATCCCTACGAGCAGTACTTC | CASSLGDRDPYEQYF
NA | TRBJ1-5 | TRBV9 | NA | TGTGCCAGCAGCCCCGGTAGCAATCAGCCCCAGCATTTT | CASSPGSNQPQHF
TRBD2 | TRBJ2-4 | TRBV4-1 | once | TGCGCCAGCAGCCAGGAGCGGGGGGGACTACTAGCCAAAAACATTCAGTACTTC | CASSQERGGLLAKNIQYF
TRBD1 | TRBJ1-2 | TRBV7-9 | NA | TGTGCCAGCAGTTTGGACAGGGGAGATGGCTACACCTTC | CASSLDRGDGYTF
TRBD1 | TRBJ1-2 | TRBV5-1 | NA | TGCGCCAGCAGCGGACAGGGTTTTGGCTATGGCTACACCTTC | CASSGQGFGYGYTF
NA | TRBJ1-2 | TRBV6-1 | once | TGTGCCAGCAGTGAAGGACAGGCCGTGGGGGGCTACACCTTC | CASSEGQAVGGYTF
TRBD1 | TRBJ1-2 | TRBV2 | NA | TGTGCCAGCAGTGCTGGACAGGGGTCCTATGGCTACACCTTC | CASSAGQGSYGYTF
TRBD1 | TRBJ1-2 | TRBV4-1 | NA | TGCGCCAGCAGCCAAACAGGGGCCTCCAATGGCTACACCTTC | CASSQTGASNGYTF
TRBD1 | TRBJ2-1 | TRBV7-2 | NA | TGTGCCAGCAGCTTGATCCAGACAGGGGGATTCGAGCAGTTCTTC | CASSLIQTGGFEQFF
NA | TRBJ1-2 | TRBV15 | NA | TGTGCCACCAGCACCGGGGACGCAGACAGGTACACCTTC | CATSTGDADRYTF